Listed below are T cell receptor beta chains from one sample, sequenced in a study of cytomegalovirus exposure and HLA in healthy donors. Sequencing was performed with immunoSEQ multiplex PCR; in TCRdb, only in-frame clones are kept and a portion is missing. Altogether about 92,000 clones are present, 70% to 90% being singletons, with the ten largest covering 5.6%. Sequences were obtained from PBMCs. The receptors shown here come from a woman younger than 30 in good health and CMV-seropositive. Each CDR3 is given with its conserved first and last residue. The order of the fields is clone size, J gene, D gene, V gene, CDR3 DNA, CDR3 protein. D genes are given only for firm matches. For some rows the clone size is stated as once, few or many, or as a class when expanded; others skip it.

size: once
J: TRBJ2-3
D: TRBD2
V: TRBV11-2
DNA: TGTGCCAGCAGCTTAGGGGGACTAGGTGTGTATTTT
CDR3: CASSLGGLGVYF

size: -
J: TRBJ2-7
D: -
V: TRBV7-2
DNA: TGTGCCAGCAGCCCCAGAGGACAGCTCCGGGACGAGCAGTACTTC
CDR3: CASSPRGQLRDEQYF

size: -
J: TRBJ1-2
D: TRBD1
V: TRBV6-5
DNA: TGTGCCGCGAGGGGGACAGGGCATGGCTACACCTTC
CDR3: CAARGTGHGYTF

size: -
J: TRBJ2-5
D: TRBD2
V: TRBV5-6
DNA: TGTGCCAGCAGCATGCTCCTAGCGGGAGACTACAACCAAGAGACCCAGTACTTC
CDR3: CASSMLLAGDYNQETQYF

size: -
J: TRBJ2-7
D: -
V: TRBV5-4
DNA: TGTGCCATCAGCTTGGCTCTCTGGGCGGGATCAAACTCCTACGAGCAGTACTTC
CDR3: CAISLALWAGSNSYEQYF

size: -
J: TRBJ2-3
D: -
V: TRBV2
DNA: TGTGCCAGCAGTTGGACAGAAGGGATCACAGATACGCAGTATTTT
CDR3: CASSWTEGITDTQYF

size: -
J: TRBJ1-5
D: -
V: TRBV19
DNA: TGTGCCAGTAGTATAGTCTTCCGGGACAACAATCAGCCCCAGCATTTT
CDR3: CASSIVFRDNNQPQHF

size: -
J: TRBJ2-7
D: -
V: TRBV9
DNA: TGTGCCAGCAGCGTAGGTGGCAGGGACTCCTACGAGCAGTACTTC
CDR3: CASSVGGRDSYEQYF

size: -
J: TRBJ1-2
D: TRBD1
V: TRBV5-1
DNA: TGCGCCAGCAGCTTGACAGGGGACACCTATTATGGCTACACCTTC
CDR3: CASSLTGDTYYGYTF

size: -
J: TRBJ1-5
D: -
V: TRBV28
DNA: TGTGCCAGCAGATTCGGGTGGCAGCCCCAGCATTTT
CDR3: CASRFGWQPQHF

size: -
J: TRBJ2-7
D: -
V: TRBV5-1
DNA: TGCGCCAGCAGCTTGACTGCGAGCTTAGCCTACGAGCAGTACTTC
CDR3: CASSLTASLAYEQYF

size: -
J: TRBJ2-2
D: -
V: TRBV9
DNA: TGTGCCAGCAGCGCCCGCCGGGACTCCAACACCGGGGAGCTGTTTTTT
CDR3: CASSARRDSNTGELFF

size: once
J: TRBJ2-1
D: TRBD2
V: TRBV18
DNA: TGTGCCAGCGGTAGGGGACTAGCGGCGACTGAGCAGTTCTTC
CDR3: CASGRGLAATEQFF

size: -
J: TRBJ1-1
D: -
V: TRBV6-1
DNA: TGTGCCAGCAGTGCGGGGGGGGGTGGGAACACTGAAGCTTTCTTT
CDR3: CASSAGGGGNTEAFF

size: -
J: TRBJ1-3
D: TRBD1
V: TRBV5-8
DNA: TGTGCCAGCAGCTATACCGGGACAGGGGTCCTAGGAGGAGACACCATATATTTT
CDR3: CASSYTGTGVLGGDTIYF

size: -
J: TRBJ2-1
D: TRBD2
V: TRBV27
DNA: TGTGCCAGCAGTCAAGGACTAGCGGGAGTAGGGAACAATGAGCAGTTCTTC
CDR3: CASSQGLAGVGNNEQFF

size: -
J: TRBJ1-3
D: TRBD1
V: TRBV27
DNA: TGTGCCAGCGCACCAGGGGGCTCCTCTGGAAACACCATATATTTT
CDR3: CASAPGGSSGNTIYF

size: -
J: TRBJ2-1
D: TRBD1
V: TRBV4-1
DNA: TGCGCCAGCAGCCAACAAACAGGGGGTTCGAACGATGAGCAGTTCTTC
CDR3: CASSQQTGGSNDEQFF

size: -
J: TRBJ1-1
D: -
V: TRBV18
DNA: TGTGCCAGCTCACTAAAGAACACTGAAGCTTTCTTT
CDR3: CASSLKNTEAFF

size: -
J: TRBJ2-7
D: -
V: TRBV5-1
DNA: TGCGCCAGCAGCTTTGTAGGGAGCTCCTACGAGCAGTACTTC
CDR3: CASSFVGSSYEQYF

size: many
J: TRBJ1-5
D: -
V: TRBV27
DNA: TGTGCCAGCAGTTTATTCAGGGGTAATCAGCCCCAGCATTTT
CDR3: CASSLFRGNQPQHF

size: -
J: TRBJ1-5
D: -
V: TRBV5-1
DNA: TGCGCCAGCAGCTTGGGGGCAGGGGGCAATCAGCCCCAGCATTTT
CDR3: CASSLGAGGNQPQHF

size: -
J: TRBJ2-7
D: TRBD2
V: TRBV15
DNA: TGTGCCACCAGCAGATGGCCCCGGACTAGCGGGAGCCACGAGCAGTACTTC
CDR3: CATSRWPRTSGSHEQYF

size: -
J: TRBJ2-3
D: -
V: TRBV10-3
DNA: TGTGCCATCAGTGAGTCGTCATCCGGGGGGCTCGCAGATACGCAGTATTTT
CDR3: CAISESSSGGLADTQYF

size: -
J: TRBJ2-7
D: -
V: TRBV20-1
DNA: TGCAGTGCTACCAACTACGAGCAGTACTTC
CDR3: CSATNYEQYF

size: -
J: TRBJ1-6
D: -
V: TRBV7-9
DNA: TGTGCCAGCAGCTTTACAGGGCATAGAAGTACACCCCTCCACTTT
CDR3: CASSFTGHRSTPLHF

size: -
J: TRBJ1-1
D: -
V: TRBV6-5
DNA: TGTGCCAGCAGGCCCCGAACGCGGAGCGGGGAAGCTTTCTTT
CDR3: CASRPRTRSGEAFF

size: few
J: TRBJ1-5
D: TRBD1
V: TRBV6-5
DNA: TGTGCCAGCAGTTCTTCAAGGGGGCGCGGGAATCAGCCCCAGCATTTT
CDR3: CASSSSRGRGNQPQHF

size: -
J: TRBJ2-1
D: -
V: TRBV5-1
DNA: TGCGCCAGCAGCTTGTGGGCTCCTCCCTACAATGAGCAGTTCTTC
CDR3: CASSLWAPPYNEQFF

size: -
J: TRBJ1-1
D: -
V: TRBV30
DNA: TGTGCCTGGTGTCCGGTCGGGACTGAAGCTTTCTTT
CDR3: CAWCPVGTEAFF

size: -
J: TRBJ1-3
D: -
V: TRBV9
DNA: TGTGCCAGCAGCGTAGATCAAGGAAACACCATATATTTT
CDR3: CASSVDQGNTIYF

size: -
J: TRBJ1-1
D: -
V: TRBV19
DNA: TGTGCCAGTAAAGACAGCCCGAACACTGAAGCTTTCTTT
CDR3: CASKDSPNTEAFF

size: -
J: TRBJ2-1
D: -
V: TRBV9
DNA: TGTGCCAGCAGCGTCGGCCAGGGGACATACAATGAGCAGTTCTTC
CDR3: CASSVGQGTYNEQFF

size: -
J: TRBJ2-2
D: -
V: TRBV7-9
DNA: TGTGCCAGCAGCTTAGTGGGAGCGGCGGACACCGGGGAGCTGTTTTTT
CDR3: CASSLVGAADTGELFF

size: -
J: TRBJ2-7
D: -
V: TRBV7-9
DNA: TGTGCCAGCAGCTTAGCGGGGGCAGGCCGCGTCTTCTACGAGCAGTACTTC
CDR3: CASSLAGAGRVFYEQYF

size: -
J: TRBJ2-1
D: -
V: TRBV19
DNA: TGTGCCAGTAGTATAGGGTGGAGGGCAGGTAGTGAGCAGTTCTTC
CDR3: CASSIGWRAGSEQFF

size: once
J: TRBJ2-1
D: TRBD2
V: TRBV27
DNA: TGTGCCAGCAGTTTATTCCCGGGGGGTACGGCTGAGCAGTTCTTC
CDR3: CASSLFPGGTAEQFF

size: -
J: TRBJ2-2
D: TRBD2
V: TRBV4-1
DNA: TGCGACAGCAGCCCGAGGGGGCGGGAGGGCCTCACCGGGGAGCTGTTTTTT
CDR3: CDSSPRGREGLTGELFF

size: -
J: TRBJ2-1
D: TRBD2
V: TRBV5-6
DNA: TGTGCCAGCAGCTTGTCTTTGACTAGCGGGTCCTACAATGAGCAGTTCTTC
CDR3: CASSLSLTSGSYNEQFF

size: -
J: TRBJ2-1
D: TRBD1
V: TRBV5-1
DNA: TGCGCCAGCAGCTTGGGGGACAGGGGCTCCTACAATGAGCAGTTCTTC
CDR3: CASSLGDRGSYNEQFF

size: -
J: TRBJ1-5
D: -
V: TRBV2
DNA: TGTGCCAGCAGTGAACAGTATAGCAATCAGCCCCAGCATTTT
CDR3: CASSEQYSNQPQHF

size: -
J: TRBJ1-1
D: -
V: TRBV21-1
DNA: TGTGCCAGCAGCAAATGGCTGGGGCGAAGAATCGGTGTCGTGGCTTTCTTT
CDR3: CASSKWLGRRIGVVAFF

size: -
J: TRBJ2-7
D: TRBD1
V: TRBV5-6
DNA: TGTGCCAGCAGTCAATACCAGGGGGTTGGCCCCTACGAGCAGTACTTC
CDR3: CASSQYQGVGPYEQYF

size: -
J: TRBJ2-7
D: TRBD2
V: TRBV5-4
DNA: TGTGCCAGCAGCTTTAGACTAGCGGGAGCGTTTAACGAGCAGTACTTC
CDR3: CASSFRLAGAFNEQYF

size: -
J: TRBJ1-1
D: -
V: TRBV27
DNA: TGTGCCAGCAGGTCTTGGAACACTGAAGCTTTCTTT
CDR3: CASRSWNTEAFF

size: -
J: TRBJ2-5
D: -
V: TRBV15
DNA: TGTGCCACCAGCAGAGATTCAGGGGGGCCAGAGACCCAGTACTTC
CDR3: CATSRDSGGPETQYF

size: -
J: TRBJ2-7
D: -
V: TRBV19
DNA: TGTGCCAGTAGTATCCGGGCGGACACTCGCGAGCAGTACTTC
CDR3: CASSIRADTREQYF

size: -
J: TRBJ2-5
D: -
V: TRBV5-6
DNA: TGTGCCAGCAGCTTGGGTGGACACCTCCAAGAGACCCAGTACTTC
CDR3: CASSLGGHLQETQYF

size: -
J: TRBJ1-1
D: -
V: TRBV5-1
DNA: TGCGCCAGCAGCTTTTTGGGGACGGGGGTTTGGACTGAAGCTTTCTTT
CDR3: CASSFLGTGVWTEAFF

size: -
J: TRBJ1-4
D: -
V: TRBV2
DNA: TGTGCCAGCAGCTATAGACAGGAAAAACTGTTTTTT
CDR3: CASSYRQEKLFF

size: -
J: TRBJ2-7
D: TRBD2
V: TRBV28
DNA: TGTGCCACCTACACCGGGACTAGCGGGGGACTTTACGAGCAGTACTTC
CDR3: CATYTGTSGGLYEQYF

size: -
J: TRBJ2-5
D: -
V: TRBV7-3
DNA: TGTGCCAGCAGCTTCTCCCCGACTACGGACCAAGAGACCCAGTACTTC
CDR3: CASSFSPTTDQETQYF

size: few
J: TRBJ1-1
D: TRBD1
V: TRBV19
DNA: TGTGCCAGTAGTATGGGACAGGGGTTCACTGAAGCTTTCTTT
CDR3: CASSMGQGFTEAFF

size: -
J: TRBJ2-7
D: -
V: TRBV19
DNA: TGTGCCAGTAGTATTGTCTTAGGGGACTCCTACGAGCAGTACTTC
CDR3: CASSIVLGDSYEQYF

size: once
J: TRBJ2-7
D: TRBD1
V: TRBV7-9
DNA: TGTGCCAGCAGCCGGGACCGGGACAGCTACTACGAGCAGTACTTC
CDR3: CASSRDRDSYYEQYF

size: -
J: TRBJ2-7
D: -
V: TRBV2
DNA: TGTGCCAGCAGTGGAACTAGGGCGAGCTCCTACGAGCAGTACTTC
CDR3: CASSGTRASSYEQYF

size: -
J: TRBJ2-2
D: -
V: TRBV5-1
DNA: TGCGCTACTTACCCCGGGGGTCACACCGGGGAGCTGTTTTTT
CDR3: CATYPGGHTGELFF

size: -
J: TRBJ1-6
D: TRBD1
V: TRBV13
DNA: TGTGCCAGCAGCTCGCCGGGACAGGGAGGAGATTCACCCCTCCACTTT
CDR3: CASSSPGQGGDSPLHF

size: once
J: TRBJ1-2
D: TRBD1
V: TRBV10-2
DNA: TGCGCCAGCAGAGAATTGGGACAGGGATATGGCTACACCTTC
CDR3: CASRELGQGYGYTF